This is a list of T cell receptor beta chains from one sample in a study of OX40 agonist ivuxolimab in advanced cancers. Here immunoSEQ multiplex PCR was the method, and the copy in TCRdb shows in-frame clones only, minus some. The sample consists of about 59,000 clones, about 87% of them appearing once. The sample here was CD4+ or CD8+ T cells sorted from blood, taken in a trial of the OX40 agonist ivuxolimab. These TCRs come from an adult with an advanced solid tumor such as melanoma, head and neck, liver or kidney cancer. Each CDR3 is given with its conserved first and last residue. A D gene is named only where the DNA matches it firmly. Expanded clones get a size class; other rows say once, few or many, or leave the size out.

v_call	j_call	d_call	clone_size	cdr3_nt	cdr3_aa
TRBV15	TRBJ2-5	-	-	TGTGCCACCAGCAGAGAGGGGGCGCCCTTGGAGACCCAGTACTTC	CATSREGAPLETQYF
TRBV30	TRBJ1-5	TRBD1	-	TGTGCCTGGAGTAAGGGACAGAACAATCAGCCCCAGCATTTT	CAWSKGQNNQPQHF
TRBV2	TRBJ1-3	-	-	TGTGCCAGCAGTGATCAAGGGGCAGACGGAAACACCATATATTTT	CASSDQGADGNTIYF
TRBV7-2	TRBJ2-7	-	-	TGTGCCAGCAGCCTACAGGGATACGAGCAGTACTTC	CASSLQGYEQYF
TRBV11-2	TRBJ2-6	-	-	TGTGCCAGCAGCGATGTTAGATCCAGGCCAGGGCCTGGGGCCAACGTCCTGACTTTC	CASSDVRSRPGPGANVLTF
TRBV25-1	TRBJ2-1	TRBD1	few	TGTGCCAGCAGTGATACGGACAGGAGCAATGAGCAGTTCTTC	CASSDTDRSNEQFF
TRBV19	TRBJ1-4	-	-	TGTGCCAGTAGTATTACCACGGGTTACAATGAAAAACTGTTTTTT	CASSITTGYNEKLFF
TRBV27	TRBJ2-3	-	-	TGTGCCAGCAGTTTATTTACAGGGCGCCCAAGTACGCAGTATTTT	CASSLFTGRPSTQYF
TRBV9	TRBJ2-1	TRBD2	-	TGTGCCAGCAGGGGCCCAGGCGGGAGGCCGGGAGAGCAGTTCTTC	CASRGPGGRPGEQFF
TRBV7-2	TRBJ1-3	-	-	TGTGCCAGCAGCTTCGGGGGATCTGGAAACACCATATATTTT	CASSFGGSGNTIYF
TRBV4-3	TRBJ2-7	-	-	TGCGCCAGCAGCCGGGACACTTCCTACGAGCAGTACTTC	CASSRDTSYEQYF
TRBV13	TRBJ2-2	TRBD1	-	TGTGCCAGCAGCACCCGCCGGGACAGGGGAGGCACCGGGGAGCTGTTTTTT	CASSTRRDRGGTGELFF
TRBV6-6	TRBJ2-1	-	-	TGTGCCAGCAGCCCCGGGGACAATGAGCAGTTCTTC	CASSPGDNEQFF
TRBV2	TRBJ1-1	-	-	TGTGCCAGCTTGTCCAGCGGGGGGACTGAAGCTTTCTTT	CASLSSGGTEAFF
TRBV5-1	TRBJ1-1	-	-	TGCGCCAGCAGCTACTCGACAGTGAACACTGAAGCTTTCTTT	CASSYSTVNTEAFF
TRBV25-1	TRBJ1-2	-	-	TGTGCCAGCGAGGGGAATAACTATGGCTACACCTTC	CASEGNNYGYTF
TRBV27	TRBJ2-5	TRBD2	once	TGTGCCAGCAGTTTAATGGGAGGGCGAGTGGAGACCCAGTACTTC	CASSLMGGRVETQYF
TRBV5-1	TRBJ1-2	-	-	TGCGCCAGCAGCTTGGACGGAACCTCTGGCTATGGCTACACCTTC	CASSLDGTSGYGYTF
TRBV10-3	TRBJ2-7	-	-	TGTGCCACCCGGAAAAGGGACTACGAGCAGTACTTC	CATRKRDYEQYF
TRBV9	TRBJ1-2	-	-	TGTGCCAGCAGCGTAGGAGCGGGTCCTAACTATGGCTACACCTTC	CASSVGAGPNYGYTF
TRBV7-3	TRBJ1-1	-	once	TGTGCCAGCTCCCCGGGAGGGGAACGCGCTTTCTTT	CASSPGGERAFF
TRBV6-6	TRBJ1-3	-	-	TGTGCCAGCAGTTACCTGGACTCTGGAAACACCATATATTTT	CASSYLDSGNTIYF
TRBV2	TRBJ2-4	-	once	TGTGCCAGCAGTGCGCAGTGGCGGAACATTCAGTACTTC	CASSAQWRNIQYF
TRBV6-1	TRBJ2-2	TRBD2	-	TGTGCCAGCAGTGAAGCCCTAGCGGTCAACACCGGGGAGCTGTTTTTT	CASSEALAVNTGELFF
TRBV7-2	TRBJ2-2	TRBD2	-	TGTGCCGCCTCTGGGGGGGGATCCCGGAACACCGGGGAGCTGTTTTTT	CAASGGGSRNTGELFF
TRBV18	TRBJ2-1	TRBD2	-	TGTGCCAGCTCACCACGGCTAGCGGGAGGAGGTAGTGGAAATGAGCAGTTCTTC	CASSPRLAGGGSGNEQFF
TRBV29-1	TRBJ2-5	TRBD2	once	TGCAGCGTAACTAGCGGACAAGAGACCCAGTACTTC	CSVTSGQETQYF
TRBV18	TRBJ1-4	-	-	TGTGCCAGCTCACCCCCCAAAGCGGGGGCTAATGAAAAACTGTTTTTT	CASSPPKAGANEKLFF
TRBV28	TRBJ1-2	-	-	TGTGCCAGCAGTTTAGATCTTGGCCAGGGGCGGGCCTATGGCTACACCTTC	CASSLDLGQGRAYGYTF
TRBV11-2	TRBJ2-3	TRBD1	-	TGTGCCAGCAGCTTAGGTCCCCCGGGACAGGGGACAGATACGCAGTATTTT	CASSLGPPGQGTDTQYF
TRBV5-1	TRBJ2-1	-	-	TGCGCCAGCAGCGGGGGGGACATCCCCGAGCAGTTCTTC	CASSGGDIPEQFF
TRBV5-1	TRBJ1-2	-	-	TGCGCCAGCAGCGCGGTTGGACAGAACTATGGCTACACCTTC	CASSAVGQNYGYTF
TRBV4-3	TRBJ2-1	TRBD1	-	TGCGCCAGCAGCCAAGCGGGACAGGGGGGTGGTGAGCAGTTCTTC	CASSQAGQGGGEQFF
TRBV6-6	TRBJ1-2	TRBD1	-	TGTGCCAGCAGTTTGACCAACAGGGGTGGCTATGGCTACACCTTC	CASSLTNRGGYGYTF
TRBV5-1	TRBJ2-7	TRBD2	-	TGCGCCAGCAGCTGGGGACTAGCGGGAGCTTCCTACGAGCAGTACTTC	CASSWGLAGASYEQYF
TRBV15	TRBJ2-5	TRBD2	-	TGTGCCACCAGCAGAGCAGGTAGCGGGAGGGCCGGAGAGACCCAGTACTTC	CATSRAGSGRAGETQYF
TRBV5-1	TRBJ1-2	-	-	TGCGCCAGCAGCCAGGCAAGCCTTTTTAACTATGGCTACACCTTC	CASSQASLFNYGYTF
TRBV6-5	TRBJ2-1	TRBD2	-	TGTGCCAGCAGTTATCTAGCGGGAGTTTCCTACAATGAGCAGTTCTTC	CASSYLAGVSYNEQFF
TRBV4-1	TRBJ1-6	TRBD1	-	TGCGCCAGCAGCCAACATACCGGGACAGGGTCCCTTCGGAATAATTCACCCCTCCACTTT	CASSQHTGTGSLRNNSPLHF
TRBV6-5	TRBJ2-5	-	-	TGTGCCAGCAGTTACCGCAGGGGATTGGAGACCCAGTACTTC	CASSYRRGLETQYF
TRBV9	TRBJ2-7	TRBD2	-	TGTGCCAGCAGCGTAGATCTAGCGGGAACACCCTACGAGCAGTACTTC	CASSVDLAGTPYEQYF
TRBV4-2	TRBJ2-7	TRBD1	-	TGTGCCAGCAGCCAAGGGGACAGGGACGCCTACGAGCAGTACTTC	CASSQGDRDAYEQYF
TRBV28	TRBJ2-7	TRBD1	-	TGTGCCAGCAGTTCAGGGGGACAGGGGACCTACGAGCAGTACTTC	CASSSGGQGTYEQYF
TRBV4-1	TRBJ2-3	TRBD1	once	TGCGCCAGCAGCCAACCAACCCCGGGACAGGGTTACACAGATACGCAGTATTTT	CASSQPTPGQGYTDTQYF
TRBV18	TRBJ2-2	TRBD1	-	TGTGCCAGCTCACCCAGGGGGTCCAACACCGGGGAGCTGTTTTTT	CASSPRGSNTGELFF
TRBV5-5	TRBJ2-2	-	-	TGTGCCAGCAGCCTTATGGCCGGGGAGCTGTTTTTT	CASSLMAGELFF
TRBV2	TRBJ2-3	TRBD2	-	TGTGCCAGCGTCGGCGGGAGCCACACAGATACGCAGTATTTT	CASVGGSHTDTQYF
TRBV9	TRBJ2-7	TRBD2	-	TGTGCCAGCAGCCTGACGACTAGCCGGGGCGAGCAGTACTTC	CASSLTTSRGEQYF